The T cell receptor (beta chain) described here comes from a study of shared T cell receptors in the human thymus. J lost 4 bases, V lost 9 bases, and 14 bases had no gene match. Per the germline V gene, CDR1 is LNHDA and CDR2 is SQIVND (reference sequence). The CDR3 length is 16 residues. Repertoires were generated with immunoSEQ multiplex PCR, while TCRdb's copy carries only in-frame clones and drops some. The repertoire holds hundreds of thousands of clones, with approximately 87% as singletons. These data were also filed under a second study, of human thymus T cells. That source adds: Corrective cardiac surgery supplied the resected thymus tissue. V and J genes seemed to be used with bias in thymic and blood repertoires.

This chain links TRBV19 with TRBJ1-5, with 8 bases identical to TRBD1. This TCR derives from a boy under two years old with a congenital heart defect. The sequenced sample consisted of thymocytes. The CDR3 protein is CASNFRTGNGNQPQHF. The CDR3 bases are TGTGCCAGCAACTTCCGGACAGGGAATGGTAATCAGCCCCAGCATTTT. Complete variable domain (other parts from reference TRBV19 and TRBJ1-5): DGGITQSPKYLFRKEGQNVTLSCEQNLNHDAMYWYRQDPGQGLRLIYYSQIVNDFQKGDIAEGYSVSREKKESFPLTVTSAQKNPTAFYLCASNFRTGNGNQPQHFGDGTRLSIL.